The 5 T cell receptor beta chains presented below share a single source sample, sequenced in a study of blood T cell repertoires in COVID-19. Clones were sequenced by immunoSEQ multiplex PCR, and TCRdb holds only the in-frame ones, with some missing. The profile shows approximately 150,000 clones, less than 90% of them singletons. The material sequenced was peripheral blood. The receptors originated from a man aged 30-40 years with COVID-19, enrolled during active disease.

The CDR3 DNA is TGTGCCAGCAGCTTGGCTAAACATGGGGCCAGCGGGGAGCTGTTTTTT. Protein sequence: CASSLAKHGASGELFF. The rearrangement links TRBV5-4 to TRBJ2-2; D is possibly TRBD1 (5 bases). Germline CDR1 and CDR2: SGHNT and YYREEE (reference sequence). CDR3 size: 16 residues. V gave up 0 bases and J gave up 7 bases, with 16 bases separating them.

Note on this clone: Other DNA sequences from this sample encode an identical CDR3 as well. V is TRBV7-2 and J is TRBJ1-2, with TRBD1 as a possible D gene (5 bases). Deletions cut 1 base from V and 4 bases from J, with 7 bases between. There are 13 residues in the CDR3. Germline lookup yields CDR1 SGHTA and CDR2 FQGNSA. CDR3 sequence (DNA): TGTGCCAGCAGCTTAGGTCAGGGCTATGGCTACACCTTC. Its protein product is CASSLGQGYGYTF.

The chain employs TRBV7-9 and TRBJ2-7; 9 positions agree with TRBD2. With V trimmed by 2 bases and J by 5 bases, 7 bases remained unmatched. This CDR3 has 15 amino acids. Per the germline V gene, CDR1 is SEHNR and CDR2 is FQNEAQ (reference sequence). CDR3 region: CASSLSSGRRHEQYF. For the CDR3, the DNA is TGTGCCAGCAGCTTATCAAGCGGGAGGCGGCACGAGCAGTACTTC.

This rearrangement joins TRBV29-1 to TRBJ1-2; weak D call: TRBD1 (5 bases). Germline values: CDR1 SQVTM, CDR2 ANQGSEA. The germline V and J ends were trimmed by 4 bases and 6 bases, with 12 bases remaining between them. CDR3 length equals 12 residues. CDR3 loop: CSVAPGNHGYTF. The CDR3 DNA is TGCAGCGTTGCCCCAGGGAACCATGGCTACACCTTC.

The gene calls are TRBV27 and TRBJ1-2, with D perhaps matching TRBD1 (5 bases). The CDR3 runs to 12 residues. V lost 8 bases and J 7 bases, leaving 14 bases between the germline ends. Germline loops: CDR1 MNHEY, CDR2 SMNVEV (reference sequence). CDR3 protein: CASVARGIGYTF. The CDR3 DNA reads TGTGCCAGCGTGGCTCGGGGGATTGGCTACACCTTC.